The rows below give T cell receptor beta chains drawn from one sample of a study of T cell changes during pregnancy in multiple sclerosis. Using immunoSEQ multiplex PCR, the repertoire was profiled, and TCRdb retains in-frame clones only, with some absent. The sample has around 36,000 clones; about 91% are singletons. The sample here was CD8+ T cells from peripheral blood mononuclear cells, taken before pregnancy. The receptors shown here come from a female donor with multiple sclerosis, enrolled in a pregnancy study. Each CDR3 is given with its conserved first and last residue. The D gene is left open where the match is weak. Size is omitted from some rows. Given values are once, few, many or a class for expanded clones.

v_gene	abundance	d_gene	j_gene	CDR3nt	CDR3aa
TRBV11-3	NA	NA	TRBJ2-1	TGTGCCAGCAGCTTGCGGGGACTGGGTCACGGGGAGCAGTTCTTC	CASSLRGLGHGEQFF
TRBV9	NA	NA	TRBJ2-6	TGTGCCAGCAGCGGCAGCTCTGGGGCCAACGTCCTGACTTTC	CASSGSSGANVLTF
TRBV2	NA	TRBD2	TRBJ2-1	TGTGCCAGCAGTGATGCGGGACTAGGGAATGAGCAGTTCTTC	CASSDAGLGNEQFF
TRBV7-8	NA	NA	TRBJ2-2	TGTGCCAGCAGCTCCCCAGGCACTAGGACCGGGGAGCTGTTTTTT	CASSSPGTRTGELFF
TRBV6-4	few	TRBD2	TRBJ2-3	TGTGCCAGCAGTATAGCGGGAGGAGGTTCAGATACGCAGTATTTT	CASSIAGGGSDTQYF
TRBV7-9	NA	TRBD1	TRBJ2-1	TGTGCCAGCAGCATGGGGACAGGGGTAGTCGATGAGCAGTTCTTC	CASSMGTGVVDEQFF
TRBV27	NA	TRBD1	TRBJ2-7	TGTGCCAGGGGACAGGGCCTCGACGAGCAGTACTTC	CARGQGLDEQYF
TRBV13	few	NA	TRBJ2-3	TGTGCCAGCAGCTTAGGCGAGGATACGCAGTATTTT	CASSLGEDTQYF
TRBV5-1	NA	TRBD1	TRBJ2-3	TGCGCCAGCAGCACAGGGGCAGATACGCAGTATTTT	CASSTGADTQYF
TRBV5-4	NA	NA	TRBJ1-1	TGTGCCAGCAGCTTTGCGGGGGGCACTGAAGCTTTCTTT	CASSFAGGTEAFF
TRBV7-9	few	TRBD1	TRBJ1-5	TGTGCCAGCAGCCCTACAGGGGGTGGTCAGCCCCAGCATTTT	CASSPTGGGQPQHF
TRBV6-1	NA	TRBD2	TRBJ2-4	TGTGCCAGCAGTGCTTTGGGAGGGTCCTTTCAGTACTTC	CASSALGGSFQYF
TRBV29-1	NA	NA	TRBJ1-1	TGCAGCGCCGCTTCACTGACTGAAGCTTTCTTT	CSAASLTEAFF
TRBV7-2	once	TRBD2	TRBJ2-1	TGTGCCAGCAGCCTATCCACTAGCGGGACTAACAATGAGCAGTTCTTC	CASSLSTSGTNNEQFF
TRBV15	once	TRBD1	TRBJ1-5	TGTGCCACCAGCCGTGGGACAGTCAATCAGCCCCAGCATTTT	CATSRGTVNQPQHF
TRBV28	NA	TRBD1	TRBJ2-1	TGTGCCAGCAGTAACCCCGCCAGGGGGCTTTACAATGAGCAGTTCTTC	CASSNPARGLYNEQFF
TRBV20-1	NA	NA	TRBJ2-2	TGCAGTGCTAGCGGGACCGGGGAGCTGTTTTTT	CSASGTGELFF
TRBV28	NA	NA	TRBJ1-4	TGTGCCAGCAGTTTCCAAGACATCAATGAAAAACTGTTTTTT	CASSFQDINEKLFF
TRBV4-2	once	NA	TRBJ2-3	TGTGCCAGCAGCCAAGTCGAGGCTCGGGTAGATACGCAGTATTTT	CASSQVEARVDTQYF
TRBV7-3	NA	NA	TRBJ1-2	TGTGCCAGCAGCAATCACGGGAGTTATGGCTACACCTTC	CASSNHGSYGYTF
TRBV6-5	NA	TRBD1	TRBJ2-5	TGTGCCAGCGGGCCTTCAACAGGGGGTGGGGAGACCCAGTACTTC	CASGPSTGGGETQYF
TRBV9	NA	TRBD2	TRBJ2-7	TGTGCCAGCAGCTCTGGGACTAGCGGGCAGAGCTCCTACGAGCAGTACTTC	CASSSGTSGQSSYEQYF
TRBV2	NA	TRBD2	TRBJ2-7	TGTGCCACCCAGGGGGCGGGGACTAGCGGCTACTCCTACGAGCAGTACTTC	CATQGAGTSGYSYEQYF
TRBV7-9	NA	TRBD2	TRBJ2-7	TGTGCCAGCAGCGCCTCCGGGACTAGCGGCTACGAGCAGTACTTC	CASSASGTSGYEQYF
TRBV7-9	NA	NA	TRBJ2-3	TGTGCCAGCAGCTACCCCTTACAGTTCTCCTCCACAGATACGCAGTATTTT	CASSYPLQFSSTDTQYF
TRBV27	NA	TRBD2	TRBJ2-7	TGTGCCAGCAGTTTAGTAGGGGGACTAGCGGTTTACGAGCAGTACTTC	CASSLVGGLAVYEQYF
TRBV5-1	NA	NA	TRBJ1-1	TGCGCCAGCAGCTTGGCCGCAATGGGAGAAACTGAAGCTTTCTTT	CASSLAAMGETEAFF
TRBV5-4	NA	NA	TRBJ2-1	TGTGCCAGCCGTCAGGGGGGCAGCTCCTACAATGAGCAGTTCTTC	CASRQGGSSYNEQFF
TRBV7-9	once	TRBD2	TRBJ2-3	TGTGCCAGCAGCTTCACTAGCGGGGGCCTTGATACGCAGTATTTT	CASSFTSGGLDTQYF
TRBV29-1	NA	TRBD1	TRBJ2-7	TGCAGCGTACAGGGGAACGAGCAGTACTTC	CSVQGNEQYF
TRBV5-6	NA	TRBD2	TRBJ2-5	TGTGCCAGCAGTTGGGTGGGTAGCGGGATCGAGACCCAGTACTTC	CASSWVGSGIETQYF
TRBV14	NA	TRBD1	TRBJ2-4	TGTGCCAGCAGCCCTAAGGGACAGGGGCAACCTATAGCCAAAAACATTCAGTACTTC	CASSPKGQGQPIAKNIQYF
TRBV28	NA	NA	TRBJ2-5	TGTGCCAGCACCCGACTCCCCCAAGAGACCCAGTACTTC	CASTRLPQETQYF
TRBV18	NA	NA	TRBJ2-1	TGTGCCAGCTCACCCAAGATGTGGCGAGAAACAGGCTACAATGAGCAGTTCTTC	CASSPKMWRETGYNEQFF
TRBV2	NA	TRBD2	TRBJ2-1	TGTGCCACCCAACACGGACTAGCGGATCACGAGAGGCAGTTCTTC	CATQHGLADHERQFF
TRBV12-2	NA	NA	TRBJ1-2	TGTGCAAGTCGCTTTTTGGGGCGCAGGGGTGACTTACCGTATGGCTACACCTTC	CASRFLGRRGDLPYGYTF
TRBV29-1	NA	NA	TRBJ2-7	TGCAGCGTTGAGGGGGGATCCGGCTCCTACGAGCAGTACTTC	CSVEGGSGSYEQYF
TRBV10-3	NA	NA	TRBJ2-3	TGTGCCATCAGGATCCCGGAGACAGATACGCAGTATTTT	CAIRIPETDTQYF
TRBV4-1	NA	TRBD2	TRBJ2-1	TGCGCCAGCAGCCAAGACGGGGGGGGAAGGGGTGAGCAGTTCTTC	CASSQDGGGRGEQFF
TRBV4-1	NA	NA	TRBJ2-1	TGCGCCAGCAGCCAAGGACTATTTAATGAGCAGTTCTTC	CASSQGLFNEQFF
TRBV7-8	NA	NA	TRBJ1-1	TGTGCCAGCAGCTTATCTAGGAACACTGAAGCTTTCTTT	CASSLSRNTEAFF
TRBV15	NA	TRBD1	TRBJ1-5	TGTGCCACCAGCAGCGACAGGGCTAGCAATCAGCCCCAGCATTTT	CATSSDRASNQPQHF
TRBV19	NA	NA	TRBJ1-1	TGTGCCAGTCAGGGATTCATGAACACTGAAGCTTTCTTT	CASQGFMNTEAFF
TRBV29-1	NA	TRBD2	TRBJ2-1	TGCAGCGTTGCCCGGGACTACGGCTACAATGAGCAGTTCTTC	CSVARDYGYNEQFF
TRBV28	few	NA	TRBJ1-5	TGTGCCAGCAGCCCGGGTGGCCATCAGCCCCAGCATTTT	CASSPGGHQPQHF
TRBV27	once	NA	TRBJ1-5	TGTGCCAGCAGTTCCTTCGGGGATAGCAATCAGCCCCAGCATTTT	CASSSFGDSNQPQHF
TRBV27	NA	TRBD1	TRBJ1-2	TGTGCCAGCAGTCTCGATTGGACAGGTCGCTATGGCTACACCTTC	CASSLDWTGRYGYTF
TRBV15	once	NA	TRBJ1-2	TGTGCCACCAGCTCAGGTATGGACTATGGCTACACCTTC	CATSSGMDYGYTF
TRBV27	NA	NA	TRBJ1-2	TGTGCCAGCAGCCAAAGACAGGAGAACTATGGCTACACCTTC	CASSQRQENYGYTF
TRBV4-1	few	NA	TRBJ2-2	TGCGCCAGCAGCCAAGGCGAGGAGCTGTTTTTT	CASSQGEELFF
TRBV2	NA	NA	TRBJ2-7	TGTGCCAGCATCGGACCACGAAGCGGACAGGAGGGATACGAGCAGTACTTC	CASIGPRSGQEGYEQYF
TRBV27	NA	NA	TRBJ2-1	TGTGCCAGCAGGGGAGATGGGAGGTACAATGAGCAGTTCTTC	CASRGDGRYNEQFF
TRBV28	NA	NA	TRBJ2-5	TGTGCCAGCAGTTCCCCCACAGGGTACGAGACCCAGTACTTC	CASSSPTGYETQYF
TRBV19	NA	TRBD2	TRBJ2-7	TGTGCCAGAAGGGGACTAGCGGGACCCAATCCTTACTACGAGCAGTACTTC	CARRGLAGPNPYYEQYF